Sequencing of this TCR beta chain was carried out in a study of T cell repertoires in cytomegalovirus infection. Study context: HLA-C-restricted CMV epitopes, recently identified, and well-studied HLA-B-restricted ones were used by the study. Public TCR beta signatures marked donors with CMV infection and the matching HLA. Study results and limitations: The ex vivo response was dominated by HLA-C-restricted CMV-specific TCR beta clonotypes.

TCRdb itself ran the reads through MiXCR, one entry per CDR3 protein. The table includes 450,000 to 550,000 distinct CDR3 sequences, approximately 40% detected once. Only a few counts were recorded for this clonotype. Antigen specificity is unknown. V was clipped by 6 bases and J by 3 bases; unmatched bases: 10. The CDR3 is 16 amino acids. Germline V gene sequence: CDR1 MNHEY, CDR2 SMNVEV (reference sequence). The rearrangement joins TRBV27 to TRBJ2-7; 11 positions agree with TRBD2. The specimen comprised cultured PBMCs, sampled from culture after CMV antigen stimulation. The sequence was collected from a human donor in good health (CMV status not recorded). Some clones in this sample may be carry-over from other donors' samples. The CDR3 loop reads CASRIRTSGWDYEQYF. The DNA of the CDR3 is TGTGCCAGCAGGATACGGACTAGCGGGTGGGACTACGAGCAGTACTTC.